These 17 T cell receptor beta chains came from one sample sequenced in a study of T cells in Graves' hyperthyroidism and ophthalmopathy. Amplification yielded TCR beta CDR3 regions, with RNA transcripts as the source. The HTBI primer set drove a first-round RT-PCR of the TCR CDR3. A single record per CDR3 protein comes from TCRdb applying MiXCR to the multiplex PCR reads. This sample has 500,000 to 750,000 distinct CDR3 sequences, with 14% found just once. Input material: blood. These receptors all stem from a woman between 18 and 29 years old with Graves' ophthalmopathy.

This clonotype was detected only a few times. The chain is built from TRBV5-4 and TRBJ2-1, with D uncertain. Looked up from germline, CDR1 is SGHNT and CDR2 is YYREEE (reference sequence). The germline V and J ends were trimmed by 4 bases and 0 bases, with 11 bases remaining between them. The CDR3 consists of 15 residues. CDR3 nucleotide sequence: TGTGCCAGCAGCATCGAAGCGAGCTCCTACAATGAGCAGTTCTTC. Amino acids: CASSIEASSYNEQFF.

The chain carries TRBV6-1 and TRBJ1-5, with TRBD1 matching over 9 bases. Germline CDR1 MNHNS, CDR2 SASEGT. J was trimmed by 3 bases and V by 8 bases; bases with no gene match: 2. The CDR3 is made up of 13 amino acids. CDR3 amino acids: CASHRGHNQPQHF. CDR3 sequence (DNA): TGTGCCAGCCACAGGGGGCACAATCAGCCCCAGCATTTT.

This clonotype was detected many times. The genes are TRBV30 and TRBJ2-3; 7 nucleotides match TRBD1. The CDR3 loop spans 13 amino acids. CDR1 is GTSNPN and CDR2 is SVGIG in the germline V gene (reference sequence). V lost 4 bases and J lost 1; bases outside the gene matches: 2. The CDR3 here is CAWNQGGTDTQYF. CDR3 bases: TGTGCCTGGAATCAGGGGGGCACAGATACGCAGTATTTT.

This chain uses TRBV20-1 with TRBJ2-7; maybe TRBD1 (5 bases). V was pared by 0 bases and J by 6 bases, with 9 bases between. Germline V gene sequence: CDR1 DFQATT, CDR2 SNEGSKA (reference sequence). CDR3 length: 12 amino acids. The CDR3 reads CSAREAGREQYF. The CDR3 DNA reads TGCAGTGCTAGAGAGGCAGGGCGCGAGCAGTACTTC.

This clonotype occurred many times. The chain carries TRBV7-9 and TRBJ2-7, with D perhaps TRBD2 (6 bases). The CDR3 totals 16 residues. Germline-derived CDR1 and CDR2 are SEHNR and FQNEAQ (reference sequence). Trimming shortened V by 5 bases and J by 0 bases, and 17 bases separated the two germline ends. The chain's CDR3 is CASSPRGLSSSYEQYF. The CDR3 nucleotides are TGTGCCAGCAGCCCCCGGGGACTTTCCAGCTCCTACGAGCAGTACTTC.

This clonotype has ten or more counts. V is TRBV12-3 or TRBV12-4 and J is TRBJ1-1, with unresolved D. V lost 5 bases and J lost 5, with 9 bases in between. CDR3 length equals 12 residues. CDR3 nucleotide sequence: TGTGCCAGCAGTCCTTACTCGACTGAAGCTTTCTTT. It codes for CASSPYSTEAFF.

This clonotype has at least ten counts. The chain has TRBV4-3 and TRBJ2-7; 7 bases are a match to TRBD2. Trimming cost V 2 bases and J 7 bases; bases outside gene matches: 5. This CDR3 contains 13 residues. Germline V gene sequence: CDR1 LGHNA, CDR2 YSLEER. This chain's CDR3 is CASSQNTGGEQYF. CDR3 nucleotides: TGCGCCAGCAGCCAAAACACCGGGGGGGAGCAGTACTTC.

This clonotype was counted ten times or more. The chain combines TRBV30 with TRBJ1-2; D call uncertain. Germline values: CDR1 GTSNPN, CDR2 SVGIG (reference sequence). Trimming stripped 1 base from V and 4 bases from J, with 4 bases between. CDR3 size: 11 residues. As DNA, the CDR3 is TGTGCCTGGAGTGCTCGCTATGGCTACACCTTC. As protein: CAWSARYGYTF.

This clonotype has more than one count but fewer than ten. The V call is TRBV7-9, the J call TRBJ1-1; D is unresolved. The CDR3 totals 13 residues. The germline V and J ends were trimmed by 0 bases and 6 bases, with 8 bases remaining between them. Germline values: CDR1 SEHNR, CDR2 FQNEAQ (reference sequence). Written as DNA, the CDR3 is TGTGCCAGCAGCTTAGCGCTGGATCCTGAAGCTTTCTTT. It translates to CASSLALDPEAFF.

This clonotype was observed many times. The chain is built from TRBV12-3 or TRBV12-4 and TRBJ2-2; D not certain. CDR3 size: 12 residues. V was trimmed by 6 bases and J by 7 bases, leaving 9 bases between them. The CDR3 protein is CASRSEGGELFF. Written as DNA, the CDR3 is TGTGCCAGCAGATCGGAAGGCGGGGAGCTGTTTTTT.

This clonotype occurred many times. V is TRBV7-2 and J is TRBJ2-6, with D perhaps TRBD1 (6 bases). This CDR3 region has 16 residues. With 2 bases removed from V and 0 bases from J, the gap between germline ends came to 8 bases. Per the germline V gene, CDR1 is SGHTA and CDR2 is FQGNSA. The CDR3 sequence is CASSLTGSSGANVLTF. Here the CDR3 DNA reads TGTGCCAGCAGCTTAACAGGGAGCTCTGGGGCCAACGTCCTGACTTTC.

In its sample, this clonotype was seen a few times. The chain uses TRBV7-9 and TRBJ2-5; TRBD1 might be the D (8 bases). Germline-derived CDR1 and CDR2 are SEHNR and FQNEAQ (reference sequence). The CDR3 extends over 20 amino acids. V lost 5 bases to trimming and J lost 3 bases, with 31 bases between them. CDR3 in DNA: TGTGCCAGCAGCGCCGGACAGGGACCCCGGACGGGGGGCAAGGAAGAGACCCAGTACTTC. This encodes CASSAGQGPRTGGKEETQYF.

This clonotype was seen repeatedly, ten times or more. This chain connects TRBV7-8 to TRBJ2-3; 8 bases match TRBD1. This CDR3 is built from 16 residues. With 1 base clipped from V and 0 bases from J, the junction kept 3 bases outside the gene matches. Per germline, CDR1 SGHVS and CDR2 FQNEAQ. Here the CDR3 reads CASSLETGASTDTQYF. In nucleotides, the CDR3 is TGTGCCAGCAGCTTAGAGACAGGGGCTAGCACAGATACGCAGTATTTT.

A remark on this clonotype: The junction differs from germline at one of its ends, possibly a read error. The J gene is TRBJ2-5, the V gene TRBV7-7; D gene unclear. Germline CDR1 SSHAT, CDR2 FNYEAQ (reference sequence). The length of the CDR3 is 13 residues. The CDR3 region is CASSLAQEETQYF. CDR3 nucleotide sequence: TGTGCTAGCAGCTTAGCTCAGGAAGAGACCCAGTACTTC.

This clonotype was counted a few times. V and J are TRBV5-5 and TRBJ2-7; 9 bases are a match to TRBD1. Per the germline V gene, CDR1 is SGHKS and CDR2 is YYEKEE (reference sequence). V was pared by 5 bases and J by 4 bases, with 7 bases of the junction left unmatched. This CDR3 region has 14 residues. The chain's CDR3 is CASRPGTGLYEQYF. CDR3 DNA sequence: TGTGCCAGCAGGCCCGGGACAGGGCTTTACGAGCAGTACTTC.

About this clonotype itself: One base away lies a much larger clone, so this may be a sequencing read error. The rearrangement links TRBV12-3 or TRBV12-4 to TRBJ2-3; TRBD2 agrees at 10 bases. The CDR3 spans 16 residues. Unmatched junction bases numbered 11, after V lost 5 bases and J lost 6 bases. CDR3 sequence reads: CASSDPGLARHDTQYF. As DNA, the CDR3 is TGTGCCAGCAGTGATCCGGGACTAGCGAGGCACGATACGCAGTATTTT.

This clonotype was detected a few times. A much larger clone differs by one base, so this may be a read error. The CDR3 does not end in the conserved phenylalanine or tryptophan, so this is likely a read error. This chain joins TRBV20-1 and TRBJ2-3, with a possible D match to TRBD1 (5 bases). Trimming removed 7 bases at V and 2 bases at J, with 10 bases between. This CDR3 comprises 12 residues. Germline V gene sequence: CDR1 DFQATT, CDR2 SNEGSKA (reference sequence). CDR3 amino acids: CSEGRYTDTQYL. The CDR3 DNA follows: TGCAGTGAGGGGCGGTACACAGATACGCAGTATCTT.